This T cell receptor beta chain was sequenced in a study of OX40 agonist ivuxolimab in advanced cancers. At the level of the study: With ivuxolimab, an agonistic anti-OX40 (CD134) antibody, patients were treated. Whole-study results and caveats: The expanded peripheral T cells' antigen specificity was not determined. At 0.1 to 3.0 mg/kg and by week 6, clonal expansion occurred in CD4+ and CD8+ blood T cells. It was also the case that some nonresponders had low normalized T-cell clonal expansion.

The V end lost 4 bases, the J end lost 1 base, and 8 bases lay between the germline ends. The germline V gene has CDR1 MNHEY and CDR2 SVGAGI. The CDR3 sequence is 13 residues long. Sequencing was performed with immunoSEQ multiplex PCR; in TCRdb, only in-frame clones are kept and a portion is missing. The top ten clones hold roughly 1.2% of a sample with about 58,000 clones, roughly 83% of them seen once. In the case of this clone: Its antigen is still unknown.

The chain carries TRBV6-5 and TRBJ2-7; D is perhaps TRBD1 (5 bases). This sample comprised CD4+ or CD8+ T cells sorted from blood, obtained in a trial of the OX40 agonist ivuxolimab. The receptor's source is an adult with an advanced solid tumor such as melanoma, head and neck, liver or kidney cancer. This CDR3 is CASSSQGSYEQYF. As DNA, the CDR3 is TGTGCCAGCAGTTCCCAGGGATCCTACGAGCAGTACTTC.